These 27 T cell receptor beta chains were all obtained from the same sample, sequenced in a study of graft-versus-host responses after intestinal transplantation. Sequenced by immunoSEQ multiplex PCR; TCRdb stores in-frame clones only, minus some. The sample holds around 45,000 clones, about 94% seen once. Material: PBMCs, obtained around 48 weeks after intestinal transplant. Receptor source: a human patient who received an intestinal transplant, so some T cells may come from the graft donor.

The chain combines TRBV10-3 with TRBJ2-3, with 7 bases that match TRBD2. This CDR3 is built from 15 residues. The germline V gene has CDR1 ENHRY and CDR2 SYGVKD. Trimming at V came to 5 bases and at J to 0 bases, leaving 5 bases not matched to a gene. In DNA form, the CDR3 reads TGTGCCATCAGTCCTACTAGCGCTAGCACAGATACGCAGTATTTT. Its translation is CAISPTSASTDTQYF.

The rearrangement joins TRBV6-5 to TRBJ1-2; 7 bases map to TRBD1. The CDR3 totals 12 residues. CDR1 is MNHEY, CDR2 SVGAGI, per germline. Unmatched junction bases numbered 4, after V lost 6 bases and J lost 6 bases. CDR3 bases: TGTGCCAGCAGCTGGACAGGCGATGGCTACACCTTC. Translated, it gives CASSWTGDGYTF.

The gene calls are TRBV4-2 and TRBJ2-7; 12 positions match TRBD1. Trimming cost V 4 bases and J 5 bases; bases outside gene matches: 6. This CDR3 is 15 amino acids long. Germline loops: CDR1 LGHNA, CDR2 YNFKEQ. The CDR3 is CASSLPGTGGDEQYF. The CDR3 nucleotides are TGTGCCAGCAGCCTCCCCGGGACAGGGGGCGACGAGCAGTACTTC.

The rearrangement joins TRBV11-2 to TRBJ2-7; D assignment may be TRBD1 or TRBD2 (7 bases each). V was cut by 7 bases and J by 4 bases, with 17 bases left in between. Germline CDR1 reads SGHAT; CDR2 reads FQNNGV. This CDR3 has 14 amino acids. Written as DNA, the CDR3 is TGTGCCAGCAAGGGGGCGGGAGATGTATACGAGCAGTACTTC. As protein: CASKGAGDVYEQYF.

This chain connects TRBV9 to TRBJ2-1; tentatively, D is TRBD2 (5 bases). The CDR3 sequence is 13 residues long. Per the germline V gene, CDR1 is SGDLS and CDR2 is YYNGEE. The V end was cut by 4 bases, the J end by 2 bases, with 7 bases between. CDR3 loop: CASSLGTYNEQFF. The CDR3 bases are TGTGCCAGCAGCCTCGGGACCTACAATGAGCAGTTCTTC. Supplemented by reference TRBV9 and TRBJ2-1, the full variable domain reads DSGVTQTPKHLITATGQRVTLRCSPRSGDLSVYWYQQSLDQGLQFLIQYYNGEERAKGNILERFSAQQFPDLHSELNLSSLELGDSALYFCASSLGTYNEQFFGPGTRLTVL.

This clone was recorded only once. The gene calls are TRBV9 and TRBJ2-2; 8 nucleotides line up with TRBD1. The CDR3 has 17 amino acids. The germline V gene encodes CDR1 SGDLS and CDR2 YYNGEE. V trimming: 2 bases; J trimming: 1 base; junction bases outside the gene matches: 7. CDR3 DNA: TGTGCCAGCAGCGTCCTTAGGGGGACAGGGAACACCGGGGAGCTGTTTTTT. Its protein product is CASSVLRGTGNTGELFF.

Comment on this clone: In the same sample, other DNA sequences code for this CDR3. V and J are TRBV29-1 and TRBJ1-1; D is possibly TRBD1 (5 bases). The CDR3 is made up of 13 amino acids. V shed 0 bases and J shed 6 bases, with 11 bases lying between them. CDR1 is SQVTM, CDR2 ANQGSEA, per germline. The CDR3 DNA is TGCAGCGTTGAAGAAGGAACAGGCCCTGAAGCTTTCTTT. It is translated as CSVEEGTGPEAFF. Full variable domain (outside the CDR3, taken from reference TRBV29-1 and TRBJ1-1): SAVISQKPSRDICQRGTSLTIQCQVDSQVTMMFWYRQQPGQSLTLIATANQGSEATYESGFVIDKFPISRPNLTFSTLTVSNMSPEDSSIYLCSVEEGTGPEAFFGQGTRLTVV.

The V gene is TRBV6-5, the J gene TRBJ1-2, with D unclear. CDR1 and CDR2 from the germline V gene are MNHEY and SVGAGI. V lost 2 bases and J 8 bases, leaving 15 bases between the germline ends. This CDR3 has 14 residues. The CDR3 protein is CASSYRAGERGYTF. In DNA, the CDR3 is TGTGCCAGCAGTTACCGGGCTGGGGAAAGGGGCTACACCTTC.

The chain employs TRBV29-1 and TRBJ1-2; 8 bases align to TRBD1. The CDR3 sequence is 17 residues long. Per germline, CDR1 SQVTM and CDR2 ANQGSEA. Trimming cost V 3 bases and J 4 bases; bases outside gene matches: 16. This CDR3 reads CSVDRGREGPFTYGYTF. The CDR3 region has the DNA TGCAGCGTTGACAGGGGGCGTGAGGGCCCCTTTACCTATGGCTACACCTTC.

The CDR3 nucleotides are TGTGCCAGCAGTCCCCCCGGGGCGACCCAGTACTTC. Protein product: CASSPPGATQYF. The V call is TRBV6-6, the J call TRBJ2-5; D is tentatively TRBD1 or TRBD2 (5 bases each). V gave up 5 bases and J gave up 7 bases, with 11 bases separating them. CDR3 size: 12 residues. CDR1 MNHNY and CDR2 SVGAGI come from the germline V gene (reference sequence).

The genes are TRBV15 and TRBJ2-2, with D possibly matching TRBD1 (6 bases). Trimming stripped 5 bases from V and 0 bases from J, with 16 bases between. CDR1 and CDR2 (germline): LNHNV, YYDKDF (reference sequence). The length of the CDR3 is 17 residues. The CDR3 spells CATSVGGRQANTGELFF. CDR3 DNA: TGTGCCACCAGCGTTGGGGGCAGGCAAGCGAACACCGGGGAGCTGTTTTTT.

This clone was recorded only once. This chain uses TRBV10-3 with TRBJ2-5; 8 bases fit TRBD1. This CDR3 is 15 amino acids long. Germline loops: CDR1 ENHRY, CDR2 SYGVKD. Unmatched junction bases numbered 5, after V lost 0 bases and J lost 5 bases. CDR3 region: CAISESRGLGETQYF. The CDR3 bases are TGTGCCATCAGTGAGTCCAGGGGGCTGGGGGAGACCCAGTACTTC.

This CDR3 reads CASSGAELNQPQHF. The CDR3 region has the DNA TGTGCCAGCAGTGGCGCAGAGCTTAATCAGCCCCAGCATTTT. J is TRBJ1-5 and V is TRBV2; D gene ambiguous. CDR1 and CDR2 (germline): SNHLY, FYNNEI. V was clipped by 4 bases and J by 4 bases, with 11 bases between them. This CDR3 contains 14 residues.

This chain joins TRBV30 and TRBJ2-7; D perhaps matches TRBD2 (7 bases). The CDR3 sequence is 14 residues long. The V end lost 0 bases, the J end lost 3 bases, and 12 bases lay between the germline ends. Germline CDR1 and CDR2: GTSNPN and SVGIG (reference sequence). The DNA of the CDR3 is TGTGCCTGGAGTGTAAGGGGGAGGGACTACGAGCAGTACTTC. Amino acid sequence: CAWSVRGRDYEQYF.

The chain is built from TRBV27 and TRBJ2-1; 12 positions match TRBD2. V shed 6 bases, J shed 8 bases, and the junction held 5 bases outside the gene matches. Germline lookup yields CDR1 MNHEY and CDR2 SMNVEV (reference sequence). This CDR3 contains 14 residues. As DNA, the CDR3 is TGTGCCAGCAGCCCTAGCGGGAGGGCGGATGAGCAGTTCTTC. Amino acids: CASSPSGRADEQFF.

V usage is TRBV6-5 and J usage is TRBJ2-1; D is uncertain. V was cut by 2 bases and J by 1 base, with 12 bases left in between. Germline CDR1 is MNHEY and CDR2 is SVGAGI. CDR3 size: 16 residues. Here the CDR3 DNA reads TGTGCCAGCAGTTACGATTACTGGAGATCCTACAATGAGCAGTTCTTC. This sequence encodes CASSYDYWRSYNEQFF.

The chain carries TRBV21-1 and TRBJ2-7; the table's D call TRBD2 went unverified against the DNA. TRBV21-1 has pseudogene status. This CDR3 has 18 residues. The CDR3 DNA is TGTGCCAGCAGCATTCCTAGAGTAGGTAGCGGGGGTAGTAACGAGCAGTACTTC. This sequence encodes CASSIPRVGSGGSNEQYF.

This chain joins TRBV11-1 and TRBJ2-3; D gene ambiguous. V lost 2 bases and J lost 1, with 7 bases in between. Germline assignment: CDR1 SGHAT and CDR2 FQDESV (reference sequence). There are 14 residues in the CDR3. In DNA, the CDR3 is TGTGCCAGCAGCTTAACCCTAGGCACAGATACGCAGTATTTT. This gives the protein CASSLTLGTDTQYF.

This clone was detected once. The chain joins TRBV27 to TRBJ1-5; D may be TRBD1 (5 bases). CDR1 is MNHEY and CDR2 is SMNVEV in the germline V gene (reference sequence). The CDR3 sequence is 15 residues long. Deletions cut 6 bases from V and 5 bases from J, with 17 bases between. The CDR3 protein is CASSPVGVGDQPQHF. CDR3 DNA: TGTGCCAGCAGCCCCGTGGGGGTTGGAGATCAGCCCCAGCATTTT.

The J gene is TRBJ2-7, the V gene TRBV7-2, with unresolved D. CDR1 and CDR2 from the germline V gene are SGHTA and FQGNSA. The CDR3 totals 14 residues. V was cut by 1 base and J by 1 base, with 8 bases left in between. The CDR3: CASSLVLGSYEQYF. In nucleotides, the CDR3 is TGTGCCAGCAGCTTAGTTCTGGGTTCCTACGAGCAGTACTTC.

DNA for the CDR3: TGTGCCTGGAGCCCACGTTCTGAAGCTTTCTTT. Translated, it gives CAWSPRSEAFF. V and J are TRBV30 and TRBJ1-1; D uncertain. V lost 3 bases and J lost 6, with 8 bases in between. Per germline, CDR1 GTSNPN and CDR2 SVGIG (reference sequence). The CDR3 sequence is 11 residues long.

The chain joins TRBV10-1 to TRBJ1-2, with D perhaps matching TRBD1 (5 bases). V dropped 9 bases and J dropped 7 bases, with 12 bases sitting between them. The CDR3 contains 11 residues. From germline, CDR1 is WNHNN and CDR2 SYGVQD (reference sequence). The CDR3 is CASPRRGGYTF. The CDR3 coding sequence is TGCGCCAGTCCGAGGAGGGGTGGCTACACCTTC.

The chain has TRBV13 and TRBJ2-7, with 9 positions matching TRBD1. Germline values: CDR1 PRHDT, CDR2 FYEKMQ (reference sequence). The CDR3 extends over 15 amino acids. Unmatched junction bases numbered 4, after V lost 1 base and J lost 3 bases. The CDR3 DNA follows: TGTGCCAGCAGCTTAGCGGGACAGGGTGTCTACGAGCAGTACTTC. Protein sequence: CASSLAGQGVYEQYF.

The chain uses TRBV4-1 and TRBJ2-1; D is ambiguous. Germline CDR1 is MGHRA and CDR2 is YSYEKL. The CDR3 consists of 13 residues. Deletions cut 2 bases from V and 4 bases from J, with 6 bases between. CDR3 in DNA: TGCGCCAGCAGCCAACCAGTTTACAATGAGCAGTTCTTC. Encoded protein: CASSQPVYNEQFF.

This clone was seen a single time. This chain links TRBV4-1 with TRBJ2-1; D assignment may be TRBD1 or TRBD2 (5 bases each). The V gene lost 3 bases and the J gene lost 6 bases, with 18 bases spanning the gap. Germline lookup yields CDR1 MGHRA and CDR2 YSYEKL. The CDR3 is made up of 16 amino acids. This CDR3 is CASSHRTGASRNEQFF. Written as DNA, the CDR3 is TGCGCCAGCAGCCATCGGACCGGGGCTAGCCGCAATGAGCAGTTCTTC.

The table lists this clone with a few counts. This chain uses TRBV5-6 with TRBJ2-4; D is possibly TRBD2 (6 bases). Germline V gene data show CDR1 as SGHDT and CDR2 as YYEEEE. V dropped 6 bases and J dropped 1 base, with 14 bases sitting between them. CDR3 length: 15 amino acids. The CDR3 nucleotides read TGTGCCAGCAATACGCGGGACTGGGCCAAAAACATTCAGTACTTC. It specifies CASNTRDWAKNIQYF.

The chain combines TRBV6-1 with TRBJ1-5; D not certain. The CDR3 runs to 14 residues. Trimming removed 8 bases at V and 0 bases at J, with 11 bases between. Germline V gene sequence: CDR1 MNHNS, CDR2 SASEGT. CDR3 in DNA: TGTGCCAGCTCCGGGAGGCATAGCAATCAGCCCCAGCATTTT. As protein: CASSGRHSNQPQHF.